The T cell receptor (beta chain) under discussion was sequenced for a study of tumor-infiltrating lymphocytes in primary liver carcinoma. Study-level results: Representation across all five tumor regions was limited to only about 7.5-24% of top clones.

TCR beta cDNA was prepared out of roughly 450 ng total RNA by means of a constant-region primer. Generation of the TCR beta libraries relied on three nested multiplex PCR rounds using slightly modified ARM-PCR. Both of the initial two PCR rounds ran for approximately 11 cycles and employed TRBV1-TRBV30 forward primers alongside a C-beta reverse primer. MiXCR was run by TCRdb on the multiplex PCR reads, yielding one entry per CDR3 protein. The table records 55,000 to 70,000 distinct CDR3 sequences, less than 75% of them present only once. CDR3 length: 15 amino acids. V lost 0 bases to trimming and J lost 6 bases; unmatched junction nucleotides: 3. CDR1 LGHNA and CDR2 YNFKEQ come from the germline V gene. Joint extraction of RNA and DNA used about 17-32 mg of bulk tissue that was unsorted. No patient had received treatment, and all had chronic HBV infection. Details on this clonotype: Its antigen is unknown.

The specimen was liver tumor tissue from sampling region 2. Subset of the sample: tumor region T2, inferior pole. The chain recombines TRBV4-2 with TRBJ2-2, with 8 bases identical to TRBD1. The origin of this receptor is a man aged 40-49 years with primary liver carcinoma and hepatitis B virus infection. The CDR3 DNA sequence: TGTGCCAGCAGCCAAGAACTACAGGGGGCCGGGGAGCTGTTTTTT. Translating gives CASSQELQGAGELFF.